This T cell receptor beta chain was identified in a study of blood T cells in healthy people across ages. Whole-study results and caveats: Older individuals had lower TCR beta diversity per million T cells (the decline was roughly linear).

As concerns this clonotype: Its antigen is currently unknown.

Looked up from germline, CDR1 is DFQATT and CDR2 is SNEGSKA (reference sequence). Trimming at V came to 6 bases and at J to 0 bases, leaving 7 bases not matched to a gene. This CDR3 has 14 residues. Together with a sample-barcoded 5' primer, a J-beta primer mix was included in a second PCR lasting roughly 6 to 12 cycles. Each cDNA molecule, via a template-switch adaptor with 12 random nucleotides, was tagged. TCRdb fed the 5' RACE reads into MiXCR, producing one record per CDR3 protein. The sample comprises 780,000 or so distinct CDR3 sequences, more than 50% of which are singletons, and about a quarter rests with the top ten.

Sequencing input: blood. The clonotype originates from a man aged 40-49 years in good health. The chain employs TRBV20-1 and TRBJ2-7; TRBD1 aligns across 8 bases. CDR3 sequence: CSAYHTGGSYEQYF. The CDR3 DNA is TGCAGTGCCTATCATACAGGGGGCTCCTACGAGCAGTACTTC.